These 16 T cell receptor beta chains came from one sample sequenced in a study of T cell repertoires in cytomegalovirus infection. One entry per CDR3 protein results from TCRdb running MiXCR on the reads. Among about 240,000 distinct CDR3 sequences listed, around 12% were seen once. Sequenced input: PBMCs. The receptors were sampled from a human donor in good health (CMV status not recorded). Some clones in this sample may be carry-over from other donors' samples.

The rearrangement links TRBV15 to TRBJ2-1, with no clear D. This CDR3 has 12 amino acids. Trimming left V 0 bases short and J 9 bases short, with 6 bases between. Germline V CDR1 and CDR2: LNHNV, YYDKDF (reference sequence). The chain's CDR3 is CATSREFSEQFF. The CDR3 DNA follows: TGTGCCACCAGCAGAGAGTTTAGTGAGCAGTTCTTC.

This clonotype was detected only a few times. This chain links TRBV20-1 with TRBJ2-3, with D tentatively TRBD1 or TRBD2 (6 bases each). Deletions cut 6 bases from V and 1 base from J, with 11 bases between. CDR3 length equals 13 residues. Per the germline V gene, CDR1 is DFQATT and CDR2 is SNEGSKA (reference sequence). CDR3: CSAEEGGTDTQYF. The CDR3 DNA is TGCAGTGCCGAGGAGGGGGGCACAGATACGCAGTATTTT.

The chain couples TRBV5-1 to TRBJ2-1; D may be TRBD2 (6 bases). CDR1 is SGHRS, CDR2 YFSETQ, per germline. V dropped 4 bases and J dropped 0 bases, with 14 bases sitting between them. This CDR3 contains 16 residues. DNA of the CDR3: TGCGCCAGCAGCCAGACCGGCGGGAACTCCTACAATGAGCAGTTCTTC. Translation gives CASSQTGGNSYNEQFF.

This chain connects TRBV14 to TRBJ1-1, with D hard to call. Trimming removed 0 bases at V and 3 bases at J, with 17 bases between. Germline-derived CDR1 and CDR2 are SGHDN and FVKESK. The CDR3 runs to 17 residues. The CDR3 nucleotides are TGTGCCAGCAGCCAAGAAGGAGGAAAACCCCGGGACACTGAAGCTTTCTTT. Its protein product is CASSQEGGKPRDTEAFF.

This clonotype was seen a few times. This chain connects TRBV12-3 or TRBV12-4 to TRBJ2-3, with 15 bases fitting TRBD2. CDR3 length: 16 amino acids. Unmatched junction bases numbered 11, after V lost 2 bases and J lost 14 bases. The CDR3 DNA reads as TGTGCCAGCAGTTTACGGAGGGGGACTAGCGGGGGGAAGAGGTATTTT. It yields the protein CASSLRRGTSGGKRYF.

This clonotype was recorded many times. The chain employs TRBV11-3 and TRBJ2-1; a possible D gene is TRBD1 (6 bases). Germline lookup yields CDR1 SGHNT and CDR2 YENEEA. The V and J ends lost 1 base and 3 bases respectively, with 7 bases between them. This CDR3 is 14 amino acids long. As DNA, the CDR3 is TGTGCCAGCAGCTTAGCCAGGGGCTACAATGAGCAGTTCTTC. It encodes CASSLARGYNEQFF.

In this sample, this clonotype turned up many times. The rearrangement joins TRBV18 to TRBJ2-2; TRBD1 agrees at 10 bases. Trimming took 3 bases from V and 5 from J; bases not matched to a gene: 9. The CDR3 has 17 residues. Germline V gene sequence: CDR1 KGHSH, CDR2 LQKENI. The CDR3 DNA reads TGTGCCAGCTCACCCTGGGACAGGGGAATAGAGACCGGGGAGCTGTTTTTT. Translated, it gives CASSPWDRGIETGELFF. Drawing the rest from reference TRBV18 and TRBJ2-2, the complete variable domain is NAGVMQNPRHLVRRRGQEARLRCSPMKGHSHVYWYRQLPEEGLKFMVYLQKENIIDESGMPKERFSAEFPKEGPSILRIQQVVRGDSAAYFCASSPWDRGIETGELFFGEGSRLTVL.

This clonotype is a singleton in its sample. The chain links TRBV30 to TRBJ2-2; D not resolved. The CDR3 runs 14 residues. From germline, CDR1 is GTSNPN and CDR2 SVGIG (reference sequence). Trimming took 4 bases from V and 1 from J, leaving 10 bases between them. The CDR3 bases are TGTGCCTGGACGCCAGGCGGGAACACCGGGGAGCTGTTTTTT. It encodes CAWTPGGNTGELFF.

The genes are TRBV20-1 and TRBJ1-4; possible D gene TRBD1, 5 bases. CDR1 and CDR2 (germline): DFQATT, SNEGSKA (reference sequence). This CDR3 is 13 amino acids long. Trimming took off 4 bases at V and 6 bases at J, with 12 bases between the two ends. CDR3 coding DNA: TGCAGTGCTATGGGGACGCTACATGAAAAACTGTTTTTT. Translation gives CSAMGTLHEKLFF.

This clonotype was found many times. V gene TRBV7-2 combines with J gene TRBJ2-3; 9 bases line up with TRBD2. CDR1 is SGHTA, CDR2 FQGNSA, per germline. The CDR3 has 16 residues. The junction had 8 bases not matched to a gene; V was cut back by 5 bases and J by 2 bases. The CDR3 region has the DNA TGTGCCAGCAGCCCTGGGACTAGCAGGGTCACAGATACGCAGTATTTT. Translating gives CASSPGTSRVTDTQYF.

This clonotype has ten or more counts. The chain is built from TRBV7-2 and TRBJ1-5; 11 nucleotides agree with TRBD1. The CDR3 is 15 amino acids. Germline CDR1 is SGHTA and CDR2 is FQGNSA. Germline trimming cut 2 bases from V and 4 bases from J; bases unmatched to any gene: 1. The CDR3 is CASSLRDRGNQPQHF. The CDR3 DNA reads TGTGCCAGCAGCTTAAGGGACAGGGGGAATCAGCCCCAGCATTTT.

This clonotype was detected a few times. The chain is built from TRBV9 and TRBJ1-3, with TRBD1 matching 10 bases. The CDR3 has 14 residues. In germline, CDR1 is SGDLS, CDR2 YYNGEE. V lost 4 bases and J lost 5; bases outside the gene matches: 3. The CDR3 protein is CASSLGQGRNTIYF. The CDR3 DNA sequence: TGTGCCAGCAGCTTGGGACAGGGGAGAAACACCATATATTTT.

In its sample, this clonotype was seen many times. V and J are TRBV7-2 and TRBJ2-5, with TRBD2 matching 10 bases. The CDR3 contains 16 residues. The V gene end was trimmed by 5 bases and the J gene end by 4 bases; junction bases not matched to a gene: 10. Germline-derived CDR1 and CDR2 are SGHTA and FQGNSA. CDR3 coding DNA: TGTGCCAGCAGCCGTACTAGCGGGGCTGGAGGAGAGACCCAGTACTTC. Amino acid sequence: CASSRTSGAGGETQYF.

The chain carries TRBV11-3 and TRBJ2-1; 9 positions match TRBD2. Germline lookup yields CDR1 SGHNT and CDR2 YENEEA. There are 17 residues in the CDR3. V trimming: 0 bases; J trimming: 6 bases; junction bases outside the gene matches: 9. The CDR3 DNA is TGTGCCAGCAGCTTAGATGGCGATCTAGCGGGACTCAATGAGCAGTTCTTC. Protein product: CASSLDGDLAGLNEQFF. Full variable domain (outside the CDR3, taken from reference TRBV11-3 and TRBJ2-1): EAGVVQSPRYKIIEKKQPVAFWCNPISGHNTLYWYLQNLGQGPELLIRYENEEAVDDSQLPKDRFSAERLKGVDSTLKIQPAELGDSAVYLCASSLDGDLAGLNEQFFGPGTRLTVL.

The chain is built from TRBV11-2 and TRBJ2-2; TRBD2 matches 7 bases. This CDR3 is built from 15 residues. Per germline, CDR1 SGHAT and CDR2 FQNNGV. Trimming cost V 0 bases and J 5 bases; bases outside gene matches: 3. This chain's CDR3 is CASSLDWGGTGELFF. The CDR3 coding sequence is TGTGCCAGCAGCTTAGACTGGGGGGGGACCGGGGAGCTGTTTTTT.

The rearrangement uses TRBV19 and TRBJ2-1; maybe TRBD2 (5 bases). Per germline, CDR1 LNHDA and CDR2 SQIVND (reference sequence). Trimming shortened V by 7 bases and J by 5 bases, and 12 bases separated the two germline ends. This CDR3 region has 13 residues. The CDR3 coding sequence is TGTGCCAGTATATCGGTGGGAGACAATGAGCAGTTCTTC. This encodes CASISVGDNEQFF.